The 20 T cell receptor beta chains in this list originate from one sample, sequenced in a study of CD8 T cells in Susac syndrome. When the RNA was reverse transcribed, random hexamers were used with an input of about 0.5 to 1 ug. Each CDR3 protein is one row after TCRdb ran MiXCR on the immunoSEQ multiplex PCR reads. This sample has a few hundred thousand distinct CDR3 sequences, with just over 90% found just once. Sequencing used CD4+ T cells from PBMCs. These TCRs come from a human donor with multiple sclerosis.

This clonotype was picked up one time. The CDR3 loop reads CASSATGGGAPEQYF. The DNA for the CDR3 is TGTGCCAGCAGCGCCACCGGCGGGGGGGCCCCCGAGCAGTACTTC. The V gene is TRBV7-3, the J gene TRBJ2-7; 9 bases map to TRBD2. This CDR3 spans 15 amino acids. V lost 5 bases, J lost 6 bases, and 11 bases stayed unmatched. Germline V gives CDR1 SGHTA, CDR2 FQGTGA.

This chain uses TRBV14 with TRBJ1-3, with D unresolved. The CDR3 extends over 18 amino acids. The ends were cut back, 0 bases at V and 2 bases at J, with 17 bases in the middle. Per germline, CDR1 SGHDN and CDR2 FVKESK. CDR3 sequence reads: CASSQDLGRNHAGNTIYF. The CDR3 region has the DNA TGTGCCAGCAGCCAAGATTTGGGTAGGAATCATGCTGGAAACACCATATATTTT. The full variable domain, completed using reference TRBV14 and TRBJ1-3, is EAGVTQFPSHSVIEKGQTVTLRCDPISGHDNLYWYRRVMGKEIKFLLHFVKESKQDESGMPNNRFLAERTGGTYSTLKVQPAELEDSGVYFCASSQDLGRNHAGNTIYFGEGSWLTVV.

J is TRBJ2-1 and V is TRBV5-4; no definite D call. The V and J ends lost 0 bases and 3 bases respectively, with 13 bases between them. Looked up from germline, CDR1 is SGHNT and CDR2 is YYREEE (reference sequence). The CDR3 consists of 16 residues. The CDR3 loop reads CASSLGEIPGYNEQFF. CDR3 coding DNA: TGTGCCAGCAGCTTGGGTGAGATCCCAGGCTACAATGAGCAGTTCTTC.

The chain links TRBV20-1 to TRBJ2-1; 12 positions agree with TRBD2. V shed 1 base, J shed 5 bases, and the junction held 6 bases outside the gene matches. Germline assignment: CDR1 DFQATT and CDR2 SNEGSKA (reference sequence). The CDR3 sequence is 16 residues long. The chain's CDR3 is CSARVTSGGVHNEQFF. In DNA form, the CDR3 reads TGCAGTGCTAGAGTGACTAGCGGGGGAGTCCACAATGAGCAGTTCTTC.

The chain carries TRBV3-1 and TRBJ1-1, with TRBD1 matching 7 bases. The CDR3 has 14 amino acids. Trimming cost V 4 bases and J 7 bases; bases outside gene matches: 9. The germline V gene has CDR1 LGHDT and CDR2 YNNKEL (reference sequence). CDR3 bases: TGTGCCAGCAGCCGGGAACAGGGGCTGGGTGAAGCTTTCTTT. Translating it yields CASSREQGLGEAFF.

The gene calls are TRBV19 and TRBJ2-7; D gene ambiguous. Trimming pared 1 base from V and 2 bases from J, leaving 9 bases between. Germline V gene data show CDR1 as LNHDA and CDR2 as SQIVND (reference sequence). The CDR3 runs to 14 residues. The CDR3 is CASSIVPEAYEQYF. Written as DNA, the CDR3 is TGTGCCAGTAGTATAGTGCCTGAAGCCTACGAGCAGTACTTC.

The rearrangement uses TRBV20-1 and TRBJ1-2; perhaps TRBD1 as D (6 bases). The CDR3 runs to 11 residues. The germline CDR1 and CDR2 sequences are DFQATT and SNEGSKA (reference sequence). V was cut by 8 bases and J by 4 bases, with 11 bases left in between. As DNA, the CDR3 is TGCAGTCTACAGGGTGGCTATGGCTACACCTTC. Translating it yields CSLQGGYGYTF.

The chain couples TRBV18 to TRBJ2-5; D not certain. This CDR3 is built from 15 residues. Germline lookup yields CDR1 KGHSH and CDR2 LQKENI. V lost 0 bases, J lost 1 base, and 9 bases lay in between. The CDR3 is CASSPPRPVQETQYF. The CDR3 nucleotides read TGTGCCAGCTCACCACCGAGGCCGGTCCAAGAGACCCAGTACTTC. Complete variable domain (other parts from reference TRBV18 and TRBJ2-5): NAGVMQNPRHLVRRRGQEARLRCSPMKGHSHVYWYRQLPEEGLKFMVYLQKENIIDESGMPKERFSAEFPKEGPSILRIQQVVRGDSAAYFCASSPPRPVQETQYFGPGTRLLVL.

CDR3 coding DNA: TGTGCCTGGAACGTACTTTACAATGAGCAGTTCTTC. Translated: CAWNVLYNEQFF. The chain employs TRBV30 and TRBJ2-1, with no clear D. The germline V gene has CDR1 GTSNPN and CDR2 SVGIG (reference sequence). V was cut by 4 bases and J by 4 bases, with 8 bases left in between. This CDR3 comprises 12 residues.

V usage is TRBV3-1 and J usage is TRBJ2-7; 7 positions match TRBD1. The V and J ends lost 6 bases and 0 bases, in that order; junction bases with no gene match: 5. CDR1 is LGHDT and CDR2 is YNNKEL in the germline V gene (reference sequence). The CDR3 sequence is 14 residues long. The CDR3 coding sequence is TGTGCCAGCAGACAGGGGCGTACCTCCTACGAGCAGTACTTC. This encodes CASRQGRTSYEQYF.

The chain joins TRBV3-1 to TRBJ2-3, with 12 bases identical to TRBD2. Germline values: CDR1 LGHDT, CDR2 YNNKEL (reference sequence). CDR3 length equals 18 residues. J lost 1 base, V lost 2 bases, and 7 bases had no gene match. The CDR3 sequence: CASSQTSGGRVGTDTQYF. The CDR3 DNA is TGTGCCAGCAGCCAAACTAGCGGGGGGAGGGTTGGCACAGATACGCAGTATTTT.

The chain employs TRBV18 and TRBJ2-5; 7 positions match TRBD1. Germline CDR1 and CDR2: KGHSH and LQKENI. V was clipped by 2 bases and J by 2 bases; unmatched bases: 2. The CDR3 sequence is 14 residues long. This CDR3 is CASSPRGQQETQYF. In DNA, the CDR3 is TGTGCCAGCTCACCAAGGGGACAGCAAGAGACCCAGTACTTC.

As DNA, the CDR3 is TGTGCCAGCACTCTCGGGAATGAGCAGTTCTTC. It encodes CASTLGNEQFF. The chain recombines TRBV6-6 with TRBJ2-1; D unclear. The CDR3 loop spans 11 amino acids. The germline gives CDR1 MNHNY, CDR2 SVGAGI (reference sequence). Trimming took off 7 bases at V and 7 bases at J, with 8 bases between the two ends.

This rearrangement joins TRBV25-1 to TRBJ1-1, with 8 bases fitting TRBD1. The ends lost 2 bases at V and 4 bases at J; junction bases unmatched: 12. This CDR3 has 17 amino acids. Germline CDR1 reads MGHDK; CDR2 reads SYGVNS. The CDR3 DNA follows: TGTGCCAGCAGTGAACGAGCCGTCAGGGGGCGACCCACTGAAGCTTTCTTT. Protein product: CASSERAVRGRPTEAFF.

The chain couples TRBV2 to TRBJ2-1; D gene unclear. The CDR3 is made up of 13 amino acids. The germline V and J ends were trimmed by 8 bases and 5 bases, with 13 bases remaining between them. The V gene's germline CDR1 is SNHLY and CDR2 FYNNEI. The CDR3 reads CASQQWVDNEQFF. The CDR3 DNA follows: TGTGCCAGCCAACAATGGGTTGACAATGAGCAGTTCTTC.

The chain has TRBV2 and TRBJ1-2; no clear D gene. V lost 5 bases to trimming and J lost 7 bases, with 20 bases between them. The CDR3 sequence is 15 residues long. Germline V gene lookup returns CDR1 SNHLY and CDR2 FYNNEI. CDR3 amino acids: CASSPTGLISSGYTF. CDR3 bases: TGTGCCAGCAGTCCCACTGGACTGATTTCTAGTGGCTACACCTTC.

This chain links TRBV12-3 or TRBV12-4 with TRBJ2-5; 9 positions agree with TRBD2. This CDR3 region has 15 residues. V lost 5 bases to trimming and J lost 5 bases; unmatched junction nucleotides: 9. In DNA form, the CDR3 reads TGTGCCAGCAGTCCTCGGATAGCGGGAGCGGAGACCCAGTACTTC. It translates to CASSPRIAGAETQYF.

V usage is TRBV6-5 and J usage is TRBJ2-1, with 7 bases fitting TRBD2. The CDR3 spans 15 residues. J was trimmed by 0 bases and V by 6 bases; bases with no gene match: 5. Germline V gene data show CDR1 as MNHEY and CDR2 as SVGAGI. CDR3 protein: CASRPRGVSYNEQFF. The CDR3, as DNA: TGTGCCAGCAGGCCCCGGGGGGTCTCCTACAATGAGCAGTTCTTC.

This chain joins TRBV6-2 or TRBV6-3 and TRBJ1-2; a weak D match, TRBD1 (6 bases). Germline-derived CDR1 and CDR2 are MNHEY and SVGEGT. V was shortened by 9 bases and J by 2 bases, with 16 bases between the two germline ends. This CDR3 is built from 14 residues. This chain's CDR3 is CASHQPRGNYGYTF. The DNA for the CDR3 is TGTGCCAGTCATCAGCCCAGGGGAAACTATGGCTACACCTTC.

The CDR3: CASSLAPSSGNTIYF. DNA for the CDR3: TGTGCCAGCAGCTTAGCGCCGAGCTCTGGAAACACCATATATTTT. The gene calls are TRBV7-2 and TRBJ1-3; D uncertain. Deletions cut 0 bases from V and 0 bases from J, with 6 bases between. Germline loops: CDR1 SGHTA, CDR2 FQGNSA. The CDR3 contains 15 residues.